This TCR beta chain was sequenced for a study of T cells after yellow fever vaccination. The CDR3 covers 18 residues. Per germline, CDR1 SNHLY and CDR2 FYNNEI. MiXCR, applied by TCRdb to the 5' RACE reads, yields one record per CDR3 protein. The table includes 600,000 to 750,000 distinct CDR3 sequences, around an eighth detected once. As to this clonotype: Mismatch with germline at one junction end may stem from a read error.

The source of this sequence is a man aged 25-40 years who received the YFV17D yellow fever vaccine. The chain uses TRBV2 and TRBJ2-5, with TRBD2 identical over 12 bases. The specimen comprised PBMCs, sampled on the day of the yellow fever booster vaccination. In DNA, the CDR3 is TGTGCCTGCAGTTCCTATGGACTAGCGGGGATGTACCAAGAGACCCAGTACTTC. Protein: CACSSYGLAGMYQETQYF.